One and the same sample provided the 30 T cell receptor beta chains below, sequenced in a study of cytomegalovirus exposure and HLA in healthy donors. The primer mix had 60 Vbeta and 13 Jbeta primers. TCRdb's table, derived via immunoSEQ multiplex PCR, lists solely in-frame clones and lacks some. The sample has around 130,000 clones, more than 65% seen once. The sequenced material came from PBMCs. These receptors originate from an older woman in good health and CMV-seropositive.

This clone was detected only a few times. The V call is TRBV18, the J call TRBJ1-6; the D gene is possibly TRBD1 (5 bases). Between the trimmed V and J ends, which lost 2 bases and 11 bases, there was a span of 13 bases. Germline lookup yields CDR1 KGHSH and CDR2 LQKENI. CDR3 length: 14 residues. CDR3: CASSPGGVGTPLHF. CDR3 sequence (DNA): TGTGCCAGCTCACCAGGAGGGGTGGGAACACCCCTCCACTTT.

The V call is TRBV6-5, the J call TRBJ1-2; 8 nucleotides match TRBD1. The germline gives CDR1 MNHEY, CDR2 SVGAGI. The V segment lost 6 bases and the J segment 3 bases; nucleotides outside the gene matches: 3. The length of the CDR3 is 13 residues. The CDR3 protein is CASRPGGDYGYTF. The CDR3 DNA reads TGTGCCAGCAGGCCAGGGGGCGACTATGGCTACACCTTC.

The chain is built from TRBV11-2 and TRBJ1-4; 7 positions match TRBD1. Trimming took 7 bases from V and 7 from J; bases not matched to a gene: 6. CDR1 SGHAT and CDR2 FQNNGV come from the germline V gene. This CDR3 is 13 amino acids long. The CDR3, as DNA: TGTGCCAGCACCCTGACAGGGTCTGAAAAACTGTTTTTT. Protein sequence: CASTLTGSEKLFF.

This chain uses TRBV5-1 with TRBJ2-7; TRBD1 might be the D (5 bases). CDR3 length equals 14 residues. Germline values: CDR1 SGHRS, CDR2 YFSETQ. V lost 1 base to trimming and J lost 3 bases, with 11 bases between them. For the CDR3, the DNA is TGCGCCAGCAGCTTGCCAGGGTTGGGCTACGAGCAGTACTTC. It is translated as CASSLPGLGYEQYF.

This clone was counted between two and nine times. The chain combines TRBV25-1 with TRBJ1-2; D gene ambiguous. Trimming removed 8 bases from V and 0 bases from J, with 13 bases in between. This CDR3 has 14 amino acids. Germline assignment: CDR1 MGHDK and CDR2 SYGVNS. The CDR3 sequence: CASQTGVANYGYTF. CDR3 bases: TGTGCCAGCCAAACCGGGGTGGCTAACTATGGCTACACCTTC.

The genes are TRBV4-1 and TRBJ1-1; no reliable D call. This CDR3 spans 18 amino acids. The ends were cut back, 1 base at V and 1 base at J, with 19 bases in the middle. CDR1 and CDR2 from the germline V gene are MGHRA and YSYEKL. CDR3 DNA sequence: TGCGCCAGCAGCCAAGTTCTCGCCGTCTCGAGAGGGAACACTGAAGCTTTCTTT. Its translation is CASSQVLAVSRGNTEAFF.

The rearrangement uses TRBV27 and TRBJ2-3; TRBD1 matches at 7 bases. In germline, CDR1 is MNHEY, CDR2 SMNVEV (reference sequence). CDR3 length equals 15 residues. J gave up 0 bases and V 4 bases, and 4 bases lay outside the gene matches. The CDR3 coding sequence is TGTGCCAGCAGTTCAAAGACAGGGAGCACAGATACGCAGTATTTT. This codes for CASSSKTGSTDTQYF.

The chain combines TRBV7-9 with TRBJ1-6; perhaps TRBD1 as D (6 bases). The V and J ends lost 5 bases and 7 bases respectively, with 15 bases between them. The CDR3 spans 15 residues. CDR1 SEHNR and CDR2 FQNEAQ come from the germline V gene (reference sequence). The CDR3 loop is CASSPQGQNNSPLHF. The DNA of the CDR3 is TGTGCCAGCAGCCCACAGGGTCAGAACAATTCACCCCTCCACTTT. Looking up the rest from reference TRBV7-9 and TRBJ1-6 gives the full variable domain: DTGVSQNPRHKITKRGQNVTFRCDPISEHNRLYWYRQTLGQGPEFLTYFQNEAQLEKSRLLSDRFSAERPKGSFSTLEIQRTEQGDSAMYLCASSPQGQNNSPLHFGNGTRLTVT.

The V and J genes are TRBV5-1 and TRBJ1-2, with TRBD1 matching 7 bases. V lost 3 bases and J lost 4; bases outside the gene matches: 6. CDR1 and CDR2 from the germline V gene are SGHRS and YFSETQ. The CDR3 length is 14 residues. CDR3 bases: TGCGCCAGCAGCTACCGGGACAGTACCTATGGCTACACCTTC. Encoded protein: CASSYRDSTYGYTF.

The V call is TRBV7-3, the J call TRBJ1-1; TRBD1 might be the D (6 bases). V was pared by 5 bases and J by 7 bases, with 14 bases between. The CDR3 has 13 residues. The V gene's germline CDR1 is SGHTA and CDR2 FQGTGA. In DNA form, the CDR3 reads TGTGCCAGCAGCCCCGGACAGCGGGGTGAAGCTTTCTTT. The encoded protein is CASSPGQRGEAFF.

The rearrangement uses TRBV5-1 and TRBJ1-4, with TRBD1 identical over 9 bases. The germline V gene has CDR1 SGHRS and CDR2 YFSETQ. Unmatched junction bases numbered 12, after V lost 4 bases and J lost 5 bases. CDR3 size: 17 residues. CDR3 sequence: CASSPWPPGQGNEKLFF. The CDR3 coding sequence is TGCGCCAGCAGCCCTTGGCCACCCGGACAGGGGAATGAAAAACTGTTTTTT.

The chain links TRBV6-1 to TRBJ2-1; TRBD2 is a possible D gene (6 bases). V dropped 2 bases and J dropped 4 bases, with 12 bases sitting between them. Germline CDR1 MNHNS, CDR2 SASEGT. CDR3 size: 15 residues. DNA of the CDR3: TGTGCCAGCAGTGAACCTCGGGACTGGTACAATGAGCAGTTCTTC. Amino acid sequence: CASSEPRDWYNEQFF.

This chain connects TRBV6-1 to TRBJ2-3; 7 nucleotides align to TRBD1. V lost 0 bases and J lost 1; bases outside the gene matches: 4. Germline values: CDR1 MNHNS, CDR2 SASEGT. This CDR3 spans 16 amino acids. The CDR3: CASSEAFTGGTDTQYF. The DNA for the CDR3 is TGTGCCAGCAGTGAAGCGTTTACAGGGGGCACAGATACGCAGTATTTT.

The V call is TRBV29-1, the J call TRBJ2-3; 12 bases map to TRBD2. J gave up 4 bases and V 4 bases, and 6 bases lay outside the gene matches. Germline V gene data show CDR1 as SQVTM and CDR2 as ANQGSEA. This CDR3 region has 15 residues. The CDR3 reads CSVAGLAGTADTQYF. The CDR3 DNA reads as TGCAGCGTTGCCGGACTAGCGGGGACCGCAGATACGCAGTATTTT.

The V gene is TRBV18, the J gene TRBJ2-7, with TRBD1 as a possible D gene (6 bases). Trimming took 3 bases from V and 0 from J, leaving 12 bases between them. The germline V gene has CDR1 KGHSH and CDR2 LQKENI. There are 15 residues in the CDR3. Here the CDR3 reads CASSPAQGISYEQYF. CDR3 in DNA: TGTGCCAGCTCACCGGCTCAGGGGATCTCCTACGAGCAGTACTTC.

This chain uses TRBV19 with TRBJ1-5; 7 bases are shared with TRBD1. The length of the CDR3 is 12 residues. Trimming at V came to 10 bases and at J to 4 bases, leaving 4 bases not matched to a gene. Germline loops: CDR1 LNHDA, CDR2 SQIVND (reference sequence). In DNA, the CDR3 is TGTGCCACCAACAGGGGTAATCAGCCCCAGCATTTT. Translated, it gives CATNRGNQPQHF.

This clone was seen only once. The V and J genes are TRBV5-6 and TRBJ1-3, with TRBD1 as a possible D gene (6 bases). Trimming pared 0 bases from V and 5 bases from J, leaving 12 bases between. The CDR3 consists of 15 residues. The V gene's germline CDR1 is SGHDT and CDR2 YYEEEE. The CDR3 DNA is TGTGCCAGCAGCTTGGCGGGGGGGCAGAGAAACACCATATATTTT. Translated, it gives CASSLAGGQRNTIYF. Drawing the rest from reference TRBV5-6 and TRBJ1-3, the complete variable domain is DAGVTQSPTHLIKTRGQQVTLRCSPKSGHDTVSWYQQALGQGPQFIFQYYEEEERQRGNFPDRFSGHQFPNYSSELNVNALLLGDSALYLCASSLAGGQRNTIYFGEGSWLTVV.

The gene calls are TRBV6-5 and TRBJ1-1, with D unclear. CDR3 length: 12 amino acids. V was pared by 7 bases and J by 3 bases, with 9 bases between. The germline CDR1 and CDR2 sequences are MNHEY and SVGAGI. The CDR3 spells CASTSIDTEAFF. The CDR3 coding sequence is TGTGCCAGCACCTCCATAGACACTGAAGCTTTCTTT.

The CDR3 is CASSLWASVLTDTQYF. The CDR3 bases are TGCGCCAGCAGCTTGTGGGCTAGCGTGTTGACAGATACGCAGTATTTT. This rearrangement joins TRBV5-1 to TRBJ2-3; D possibly corresponds to TRBD2 (6 bases). Per germline, CDR1 SGHRS and CDR2 YFSETQ. The CDR3 runs 16 residues. Trimming cost V 1 base and J 3 bases, with 15 bases left between them.

The gene calls are TRBV7-6 and TRBJ1-6, with D possibly matching TRBD1 (6 bases). Trimming left V 5 bases short and J 6 bases short, with 14 bases between. The CDR3 loop spans 15 amino acids. Germline CDR1 SGHVS, CDR2 FNYEAQ. CDR3 in amino acids: CASSAVTGLNSPLHF. CDR3 bases: TGTGCCAGCAGCGCCGTTACAGGGCTTAATTCACCCCTCCACTTT.

V is TRBV18 and J is TRBJ1-1, with 9 bases lining up with TRBD1. V gave up 3 bases and J gave up 0 bases; unmatched junction bases: 5. Germline loops: CDR1 KGHSH, CDR2 LQKENI. This CDR3 has 16 amino acids. The CDR3, as DNA: TGTGCCAGCTCACCTGGGACAGGGAGGATGAACACTGAAGCTTTCTTT. Residues: CASSPGTGRMNTEAFF.

This clone was picked up a small number of times. The rearrangement uses TRBV19 and TRBJ1-2; 12 bases fit TRBD1. After removal of 5 bases from V and 4 bases from J, the junction contained 8 bases not matched to a gene. This CDR3 has 16 residues. Germline assignment: CDR1 LNHDA and CDR2 SQIVND (reference sequence). The CDR3 sequence is CASSPHRGQGAYGYTF. CDR3 nucleotides: TGTGCCAGTAGTCCCCATCGGGGACAGGGGGCCTATGGCTACACCTTC. The complete variable domain, with remaining parts taken from reference TRBV19 and TRBJ1-2, reads DGGITQSPKYLFRKEGQNVTLSCEQNLNHDAMYWYRQDPGQGLRLIYYSQIVNDFQKGDIAEGYSVSREKKESFPLTVTSAQKNPTAFYLCASSPHRGQGAYGYTFGSGTRLTVV.

The chain recombines TRBV6-5 with TRBJ2-5; tentative D call: TRBD2 (7 bases). The J call could be wrong; TRBJ2-7 is a better fit for the DNA end. The CDR3 has 15 residues. CDR1 is MNHEY and CDR2 is SVGAGI in the germline V gene. CDR3 loop: CASTDSGGGLYEQYF. The CDR3 nucleotides read TGTGCCAGCACCGACTCGGGGGGCGGACTCTACGAGCAGTACTTC.

J is TRBJ2-3 and V is TRBV10-3, with 9 bases matching TRBD2. Germline V CDR1 and CDR2: ENHRY, SYGVKD. V shed 7 bases and J 0 bases; nucleotides not matched to a gene: 5. This CDR3 spans 15 amino acids. The CDR3 is CAIMTSGKSTDTQYF. The DNA for the CDR3 is TGTGCCATCATGACTAGCGGAAAAAGCACAGATACGCAGTATTTT.

V gene TRBV13 combines with J gene TRBJ2-5; possibly TRBD2 for D (7 bases). CDR3 size: 11 residues. Germline loops: CDR1 PRHDT, CDR2 FYEKMQ (reference sequence). Trimming left V 5 bases short and J 11 bases short, with 12 bases between. CDR3: CASSKGGEQYF. CDR3 coding DNA: TGTGCCAGCAGCAAAGGGGGGGAGCAGTACTTC. The entire variable domain, with the rest obtained from reference TRBV13 and TRBJ2-5, is as follows: AAGVIQSPRHLIKEKRETATLKCYPIPRHDTVYWYQQGPGQDPQFLISFYEKMQSDKGSIPDRFSAQQFSDYHSELNMSSLELGDSALYFCASSKGGEQYFGPGTRLLVL.

This clone was observed a single time. This chain joins TRBV6-5 and TRBJ1-1; TRBD1 might be the D (6 bases). The V and J ends lost 2 bases and 1 base respectively, with 14 bases between them. CDR1 is MNHEY, CDR2 SVGAGI, per germline. The CDR3 loop spans 16 amino acids. The CDR3 DNA reads TGTGCCAGCAGTTACGGGGGGGCAGTAGGGAACACTGAAGCTTTCTTT. This sequence encodes CASSYGGAVGNTEAFF.

The chain combines TRBV6-5 with TRBJ1-1; 7 bases are shared with TRBD1. The V and J ends lost 6 bases and 7 bases, in that order; junction bases with no gene match: 11. The CDR3 has 14 residues. CDR1 and CDR2 from the germline V gene are MNHEY and SVGAGI. This CDR3 is CASSPSTGVVEAFF. The CDR3 DNA follows: TGTGCCAGCAGCCCCTCCACAGGGGTAGTTGAAGCTTTCTTT.

In this sample, this clone turned up a few times. This chain joins TRBV5-1 and TRBJ1-5; possibly TRBD1 for D (6 bases). Trimming stripped 0 bases from V and 6 bases from J, with 10 bases between. The CDR3 length is 14 residues. CDR1 is SGHRS and CDR2 is YFSETQ in the germline V gene. This chain's CDR3 is CASSLDREGQPQHF. CDR3 nucleotide sequence: TGCGCCAGCAGCTTGGACAGGGAGGGTCAGCCCCAGCATTTT. The variable domain in full, with the rest retrieved from reference TRBV5-1 and TRBJ1-5, is KAGVTQTPRYLIKTRGQQVTLSCSPISGHRSVSWYQQTPGQGLQFLFEYFSETQRNKGNFPGRFSGRQFSNSRSEMNVSTLELGDSALYLCASSLDREGQPQHFGDGTRLSIL.

The rearrangement joins TRBV5-6 to TRBJ1-5, with TRBD1 as a possible D gene (5 bases). Germline loops: CDR1 SGHDT, CDR2 YYEEEE. V gave up 1 base and J gave up 6 bases, with 8 bases separating them. This CDR3 contains 13 residues. CDR3 coding DNA: TGTGCCAGCAGCTTGAGTACAGGTCAGCCCCAGCATTTT. This gives the protein CASSLSTGQPQHF.

This sequence joins TRBV27 and TRBJ2-7; TRBD1 is a possible D gene (5 bases). The germline V and J ends were trimmed by 3 bases and 5 bases, with 8 bases remaining between them. The length of the CDR3 is 12 residues. Per the germline V gene, CDR1 is MNHEY and CDR2 is SMNVEV (reference sequence). CDR3 region: CASSFLGDEQYF. CDR3 nucleotide sequence: TGTGCCAGCAGTTTCCTAGGGGACGAGCAGTACTTC.